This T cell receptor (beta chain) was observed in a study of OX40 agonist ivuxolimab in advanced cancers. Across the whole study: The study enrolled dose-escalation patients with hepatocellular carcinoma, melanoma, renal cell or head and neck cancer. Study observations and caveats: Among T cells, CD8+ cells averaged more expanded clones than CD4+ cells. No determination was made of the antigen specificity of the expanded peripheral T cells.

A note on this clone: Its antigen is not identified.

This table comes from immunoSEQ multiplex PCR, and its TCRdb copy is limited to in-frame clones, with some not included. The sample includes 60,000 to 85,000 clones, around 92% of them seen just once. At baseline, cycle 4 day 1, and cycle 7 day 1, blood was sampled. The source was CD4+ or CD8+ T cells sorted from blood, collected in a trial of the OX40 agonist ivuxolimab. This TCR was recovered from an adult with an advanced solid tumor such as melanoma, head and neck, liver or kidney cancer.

The CDR3 loop reads CASSLRQGGDHGYEQYF. The CDR3 DNA reads as TGCGCCAGCAGCCTTCGCCAGGGTGGGGATCACGGATACGAGCAGTACTTC. The chain joins TRBV4-1 to TRBJ2-7, with D maybe TRBD1 (5 bases). Trimming took off 4 bases at V and 4 bases at J, with 23 bases between the two ends. The CDR3 totals 17 residues. Looked up from germline, CDR1 is MGHRA and CDR2 is YSYEKL.